The 9 T cell receptor beta chains below all came from one sample that was sequenced in a study of T cell responses to AZD1222 COVID-19 vaccine. The protocol was immunoSEQ multiplex PCR, while the TCRdb copy is restricted to in-frame clones and leaves out a portion. The table shows some 97,000 clones, with about 88% occurring only once. The sequenced sample was peripheral blood, obtained on day 0 of AZD1222 vaccination. The receptors shown here come from an adult in good health.

V gene TRBV12-5 combines with J gene TRBJ1-1, with 7 positions matching TRBD1. CDR1 and CDR2 from the germline V gene are LGHNT and FRNRAP. The CDR3 sequence is 13 residues long. The J segment lost 4 bases and the V segment lost 6 bases, leaving 5 bases of the junction unmatched. The CDR3 reads CASGPTGSTEAFF. CDR3 coding DNA: TGTGCTAGTGGCCCGACAGGGAGCACTGAAGCTTTCTTT.

This chain links TRBV19 with TRBJ2-1; a weak D match, TRBD2 (5 bases). This CDR3 is built from 13 residues. Germline values: CDR1 LNHDA, CDR2 SQIVND (reference sequence). V gave up 4 bases and J gave up 9 bases, with 13 bases separating them. The CDR3 loop is CASSTTGVSEQFF. CDR3 sequence (DNA): TGTGCCAGTAGTACGACCGGGGTCAGTGAGCAGTTCTTC.

The DNA of the CDR3 is TGTGCCAGCAGCTCAGGACAAAGCTACGCGCTACTCCTGTACTTC. Protein: CASSSGQSYALLLYF. The genes are TRBV28 and TRBJ2-7; perhaps TRBD1 as D (5 bases). Trimming cost V 6 bases and J 12 bases, with 27 bases left between them. CDR1 and CDR2 from the germline V gene are MDHEN and SYDVKM. The CDR3 covers 15 residues.

J is TRBJ2-7 and V is TRBV10-3; 9 nucleotides line up with TRBD2. The CDR3 is 20 amino acids. V shed 6 bases and J 5 bases; nucleotides not matched to a gene: 26. Germline V lookup: CDR1 ENHRY, CDR2 SYGVKD. CDR3 nucleotides: TGTGCCATCAGAAGCACATCGACGGCGGCGGGGGGGCCGGCTAGGGACGAGCAGTACTTC. The encoded protein is CAIRSTSTAAGGPARDEQYF.

V usage is TRBV5-1 and J usage is TRBJ1-2; 7 nucleotides match TRBD1. Per the germline V gene, CDR1 is SGHRS and CDR2 is YFSETQ. V lost 0 bases, J lost 3 bases, and 8 bases stayed unmatched. The CDR3 length is 16 residues. The CDR3 here is CASSLGGQDGDYGYTF. The CDR3 region has the DNA TGCGCCAGCAGCTTGGGCGGACAGGACGGCGACTATGGCTACACCTTC.

The J gene is TRBJ1-5, the V gene TRBV11-3; 9 nucleotides line up with TRBD1. The CDR3 loop spans 15 amino acids. V shed 5 bases, J shed 3 bases, and the junction held 5 bases outside the gene matches. Germline assignment: CDR1 SGHNT and CDR2 YENEEA. The CDR3 reads CASSLTGGDNQPQHF. The CDR3 bases are TGTGCCAGCAGCCTGACAGGGGGGGACAATCAGCCCCAGCATTTT.

The rearrangement links TRBV5-6 to TRBJ1-6; D remains unclear. Germline V gene data show CDR1 as SGHDT and CDR2 as YYEEEE. Trimming removed 0 bases at V and 8 bases at J, with 9 bases between. CDR3 length: 14 amino acids. The DNA for the CDR3 is TGTGCCAGCAGCTTGGCAACCACCTATTCACCCCTCCACTTT. As protein: CASSLATTYSPLHF. Full variable domain (missing parts from reference TRBV5-6 and TRBJ1-6): DAGVTQSPTHLIKTRGQQVTLRCSPKSGHDTVSWYQQALGQGPQFIFQYYEEEERQRGNFPDRFSGHQFPNYSSELNVNALLLGDSALYLCASSLATTYSPLHFGNGTRLTVT.

V is TRBV4-1 and J is TRBJ2-3; 11 positions agree with TRBD2. Per the germline V gene, CDR1 is MGHRA and CDR2 is YSYEKL. With 3 bases clipped from V and 4 bases from J, the junction kept 6 bases outside the gene matches. CDR3 size: 16 residues. The CDR3 DNA follows: TGCGCCAGCAGCCATATTAGCGGGAGGGCCTCAGATACGCAGTATTTT. This translates into CASSHISGRASDTQYF.

The chain employs TRBV11-2 and TRBJ1-5; D is perhaps TRBD1 (5 bases). Germline CDR1 SGHAT, CDR2 FQNNGV. Trimming left V 1 base short and J 2 bases short, with 6 bases between. The CDR3 has 14 amino acids. The CDR3 DNA reads as TGTGCCAGCAGCTTAGGCAGGGGCAATCAGCCCCAGCATTTT. The encoded protein is CASSLGRGNQPQHF.